This is a list of T cell receptor beta chains from one sample in a study of regulatory T cells in long-lasting Graves disease. TCRdb analysed the multiplex PCR reads with MiXCR anew, one entry per CDR3 protein. Among 250,000 or so distinct CDR3 sequences listed, 20% to 25% were seen once. The input for sequencing was peripheral blood mononuclear cells (PBMCs), taken at new diagnosis, from a patient treated with antithyroid drugs. Receptors originate from a female donor with Graves disease. Both conserved end residues are part of each CDR3.

j_call: TRBJ2-2
v_call: TRBV7-8
cdr3_aa: CASTESHSSNTGELFF

j_call: TRBJ2-5
v_call: TRBV7-2
cdr3_aa: CASSPRTRQETQYF

j_call: TRBJ1-6
v_call: TRBV7-2
cdr3_aa: CASSLGLQGQTLHF

j_call: TRBJ2-1
v_call: TRBV19
cdr3_aa: CASSRESSYNEQFF

j_call: TRBJ1-5
v_call: TRBV7-2
cdr3_aa: CASSFSGGDQPQHF

j_call: TRBJ2-3
v_call: TRBV9
cdr3_aa: CASSVWGGPTDTQYF

j_call: TRBJ1-2
v_call: TRBV4-3
cdr3_aa: CASSQVGVAYGYTF

j_call: TRBJ1-1
v_call: TRBV19
cdr3_aa: CASSSLGTLNTEAFF

j_call: TRBJ2-1
v_call: TRBV3-1
cdr3_aa: CASSQGLAERGEQFF

j_call: TRBJ1-5
v_call: TRBV6-1
cdr3_aa: CASSQRAGWHQPQHF

j_call: TRBJ2-7
v_call: TRBV7-2
cdr3_aa: CASSPSTGSDEQYF

j_call: TRBJ2-5
v_call: TRBV3-1
cdr3_aa: CASRLDMTGGTETQYF

j_call: TRBJ1-1
v_call: TRBV20-1
cdr3_aa: CSAIRGWEETEAFF

j_call: TRBJ1-2
v_call: TRBV18
cdr3_aa: CASSPDQGSYGYTF

j_call: TRBJ2-7
v_call: TRBV5-1
cdr3_aa: CASSPVGIGAYEQYF

j_call: TRBJ2-7
v_call: TRBV2
cdr3_aa: CASSEVVGNTGEQYF

j_call: TRBJ2-1
v_call: TRBV20-1
cdr3_aa: CSADTGQTYNEQFF

j_call: TRBJ2-7
v_call: TRBV19
cdr3_aa: CASSIQGSAYEQYF

j_call: TRBJ2-5
v_call: TRBV19
cdr3_aa: CASSTDRVQTQYF

j_call: TRBJ2-3
v_call: TRBV9
cdr3_aa: CASSVEGLAGGVSDTQYF

j_call: TRBJ1-2
v_call: TRBV19
cdr3_aa: CASTMDGDYGYTF

j_call: TRBJ2-5
v_call: TRBV6-1
cdr3_aa: CASKTGRHQETQYF

j_call: TRBJ1-2
v_call: TRBV6-1
cdr3_aa: CASTRQGDGYTF

j_call: TRBJ1-4
v_call: TRBV7-2
cdr3_aa: CASSLGRGTNEKLFF

j_call: TRBJ2-3
v_call: TRBV11-3
cdr3_aa: CASSLGQFSTDTQYF

j_call: TRBJ1-1
v_call: TRBV13
cdr3_aa: CASSLSPRANEAFF

j_call: TRBJ1-6
v_call: TRBV6-5
cdr3_aa: CASSYPYSPLHF

j_call: TRBJ1-1
v_call: TRBV6-2/TRBV6-3
cdr3_aa: CASSYSNVETEAFF

j_call: TRBJ2-5
v_call: TRBV5-4
cdr3_aa: CASSLTEGRKETQYF

j_call: TRBJ2-3
v_call: TRBV12-3/TRBV12-4
cdr3_aa: CASSYPNRGPTDTQYF

j_call: TRBJ2-1
v_call: TRBV7-2
cdr3_aa: CASSLSGAGSYNEQFF

j_call: TRBJ2-7
v_call: TRBV15
cdr3_aa: CATSREQGQGTYEQYF

j_call: TRBJ2-3
v_call: TRBV27
cdr3_aa: CASTFKGSGRNTQYF

j_call: TRBJ2-5
v_call: TRBV5-8
cdr3_aa: CASSDEGRETQYF

j_call: TRBJ1-5
v_call: TRBV24-1
cdr3_aa: CATSNREAQPQHF

j_call: TRBJ2-7
v_call: TRBV2
cdr3_aa: CASSEPRGGRSYEQYF

j_call: TRBJ1-2
v_call: TRBV7-9
cdr3_aa: CASSPEDYGYTF

j_call: TRBJ2-1
v_call: TRBV7-3
cdr3_aa: CASSLSKSYNEQFF

j_call: TRBJ2-2
v_call: TRBV6-2/TRBV6-3
cdr3_aa: CASSYLLNTGELFF

j_call: TRBJ1-5
v_call: TRBV28
cdr3_aa: CASRPLSQPQHF

j_call: TRBJ2-7
v_call: TRBV11-2
cdr3_aa: CASSFVWRGQGYNSYEQYF

j_call: TRBJ2-7
v_call: TRBV7-3
cdr3_aa: CASSFKDGPYEQYF

j_call: TRBJ2-7
v_call: TRBV11-2
cdr3_aa: CASSLESGQRQYF

j_call: TRBJ1-4
v_call: TRBV2
cdr3_aa: CASNRGAVATNEKLFF

j_call: TRBJ2-5
v_call: TRBV3-1
cdr3_aa: CASSQWDRESETQYF

j_call: TRBJ1-6
v_call: TRBV6-2/TRBV6-3
cdr3_aa: CASSFQGARSPLHF